What follows are 18 T cell receptor beta chains derived from one specimen sequenced in a study of T cells after posttransplantation cyclophosphamide. Here immunoSEQ multiplex PCR was the method, and the copy in TCRdb shows in-frame clones only, minus some. The repertoire holds approximately 39,000 clones, with around four fifths as singletons. Treatment was busulfan-fludarabine conditioning, a marrow graft, and cyclophosphamide on days +3 and +4. The input for sequencing was CD4+ T cells sorted from blood, taken 1903 days after a stem cell transplant with posttransplant cyclophosphamide. Receptors were obtained from a female patient between 40 and 55 years old who received an allogeneic stem cell transplant from a related donor, was CMV-positive, and had no GVHD. Some T cells may be provided by the graft donor.

The chain recombines TRBV27 with TRBJ1-4; D remains ambiguous. Trimming stripped 4 bases from V and 0 bases from J, with 6 bases between. CDR3 size: 14 residues. Germline CDR1 and CDR2: MNHEY and SMNVEV (reference sequence). The CDR3 reads CASSYGSTNEKLFF. In nucleotides, the CDR3 is TGTGCCAGCAGTTACGGGTCAACTAATGAAAAACTGTTTTTT.

The chain carries TRBV4-3 and TRBJ2-2, with 11 bases aligning to TRBD1. Germline lookup yields CDR1 LGHNA and CDR2 YSLEER. V dropped 0 bases and J dropped 5; count of bases not matched to a gene: 5. CDR3 length equals 17 residues. CDR3 sequence reads: CASSQETGTGGTGELFF. DNA for the CDR3: TGCGCCAGCAGCCAAGAAACCGGGACAGGGGGGACCGGGGAGCTGTTTTTT.

The V call is TRBV5-1, the J call TRBJ1-2; 9 bases fit TRBD1. V trimming: 5 bases; J trimming: 3 bases; junction bases outside the gene matches: 11. Germline-derived CDR1 and CDR2 are SGHRS and YFSETQ. CDR3 size: 16 residues. The CDR3 DNA reads TGCGCCAGCAGACTCCACAGGGGGCTGGAGTACTATGGCTACACCTTC. It yields the protein CASRLHRGLEYYGYTF.

The chain uses TRBV11-2 and TRBJ1-5; D gene ambiguous. Germline V lookup: CDR1 SGHAT, CDR2 FQNNGV. This CDR3 has 13 amino acids. V was cut by 2 bases and J by 5 bases, with 7 bases left in between. CDR3 sequence reads: CASSLNRDQPQHF. In DNA form, the CDR3 reads TGTGCCAGCAGCTTAAATCGGGATCAGCCCCAGCATTTT.

This sequence joins TRBV5-6 and TRBJ1-2; D uncertain. CDR3 size: 15 residues. V lost 5 bases and J lost 4, with 18 bases in between. Germline V gene data show CDR1 as SGHDT and CDR2 as YYEEEE. The CDR3, as DNA: TGTGCCAGCAGTCAAACCGGGAGTGGGAGCTATGGCTACACCTTC. It codes for CASSQTGSGSYGYTF.

V and J are TRBV5-4 and TRBJ2-3; 9 bases fit TRBD1. V gave up 6 bases and J gave up 4 bases; unmatched junction bases: 6. The germline V gene encodes CDR1 SGHNT and CDR2 YYREEE (reference sequence). This CDR3 region has 14 residues. The CDR3 DNA reads as TGTGCCAGCACCCGACAGGGGGGGTCAGATACGCAGTATTTT. It codes for CASTRQGGSDTQYF.

The chain couples TRBV11-1 to TRBJ2-2; 13 nucleotides align to TRBD2. V gave up 5 bases and J gave up 0 bases; unmatched junction bases: 3. The germline V gene encodes CDR1 SGHAT and CDR2 FQDESV (reference sequence). The CDR3 has 17 amino acids. The CDR3 region has the DNA TGTGCCAGCAGCCGGACTAGCGGGGGTCCGAACACCGGGGAGCTGTTTTTT. It codes for CASSRTSGGPNTGELFF.

The V and J genes are TRBV6-6 and TRBJ1-2; D is unresolved. The ends were cut back, 7 bases at V and 7 bases at J, with 13 bases in the middle. CDR3 length: 12 residues. Per germline, CDR1 MNHNY and CDR2 SVGAGI (reference sequence). As DNA, the CDR3 is TGTGCCAGCACACTAGACGGTGCTGGCTACACCTTC. This codes for CASTLDGAGYTF.

The chain is built from TRBV18 and TRBJ1-1; D is ambiguous. V was shortened by 3 bases and J by 5 bases, with 7 bases between the two germline ends. The CDR3 is 12 amino acids. CDR1 KGHSH and CDR2 LQKENI come from the germline V gene. The CDR3 nucleotides read TGTGCCAGCTCACCCCTCGGGACTGAAGCTTTCTTT. Its protein product is CASSPLGTEAFF.

The chain employs TRBV1 and TRBJ2-1; the DNA was not used to check the table's D call, TRBD2. TRBV1 is listed as a pseudogene. CDR3 length: 16 amino acids. The CDR3 reads CTSSQERPKGGDEQFF. The CDR3 DNA sequence: TGCACCAGCAGCCAAGAGAGGCCCAAAGGCGGCGATGAGCAGTTCTTC.

The chain employs TRBV5-1 and TRBJ2-3; 8 bases line up with TRBD1. J gave up 3 bases and V 4 bases, and 4 bases lay outside the gene matches. The CDR3 sequence is 14 residues long. CDR1 SGHRS and CDR2 YFSETQ come from the germline V gene. CDR3 amino acids: CASSLRTGTDTQYF. The DNA for the CDR3 is TGCGCCAGCAGCCTAAGGACAGGGACAGATACGCAGTATTTT. Full variable domain (rest looked up from reference TRBV5-1 and TRBJ2-3): KAGVTQTPRYLIKTRGQQVTLSCSPISGHRSVSWYQQTPGQGLQFLFEYFSETQRNKGNFPGRFSGRQFSNSRSEMNVSTLELGDSALYLCASSLRTGTDTQYFGPGTRLTVL.

J is TRBJ1-2 and V is TRBV4-1, with unresolved D. The V end was cut by 4 bases, the J end by 2 bases, with 8 bases between. Per germline, CDR1 MGHRA and CDR2 YSYEKL. The CDR3 contains 13 residues. The CDR3 sequence is CASSLGANYGYTF. The CDR3 DNA reads as TGCGCCAGCAGCCTCGGTGCCAACTATGGCTACACCTTC.

The sample holds a few counts of this clone. The V and J genes are TRBV7-9 and TRBJ1-6; 7 nucleotides match TRBD1. The CDR3 runs 15 residues. Germline assignment: CDR1 SEHNR and CDR2 FQNEAQ (reference sequence). V lost 5 bases and J lost 7; bases outside the gene matches: 8. The DNA for the CDR3 is TGTGCCAGCAGCCGGATCGGGACAGCAAATTCACCCCTCCACTTT. Translated, it gives CASSRIGTANSPLHF.

This clone was counted only a few times. V gene TRBV7-9 combines with J gene TRBJ1-2; 9 bases align to TRBD1. Unmatched junction bases numbered 5, after V lost 4 bases and J lost 5 bases. Germline assignment: CDR1 SEHNR and CDR2 FQNEAQ (reference sequence). This CDR3 spans 14 amino acids. The CDR3 coding sequence is TGTGCCAGCAGCTCCGGGACAGGGCCATATGGCTACACCTTC. Translating it yields CASSSGTGPYGYTF.

V gene TRBV7-8 combines with J gene TRBJ2-7; TRBD1 is a possible D gene (5 bases). This CDR3 has 14 amino acids. Germline lookup yields CDR1 SGHVS and CDR2 FQNEAQ. The V and J ends lost 1 base and 5 bases respectively, with 12 bases between them. CDR3 nucleotide sequence: TGTGCCAGCAGCTTAGACAGGATGAAGAACGAGCAGTACTTC. This sequence encodes CASSLDRMKNEQYF.

V and J are TRBV2 and TRBJ1-5; D perhaps matches TRBD1 (5 bases). V was cut by 3 bases and J by 3 bases, with 12 bases left in between. This CDR3 contains 15 residues. Germline V gene lookup returns CDR1 SNHLY and CDR2 FYNNEI. CDR3 loop: CASSDRETHNQPQHF. Here the CDR3 DNA reads TGTGCCAGCAGTGACAGGGAAACACACAATCAGCCCCAGCATTTT.

The chain couples TRBV19 to TRBJ2-3; the match to TRBD1 covers 9 bases. V shed 10 bases, J shed 7 bases, and the junction held 12 bases outside the gene matches. This CDR3 has 14 amino acids. Germline values: CDR1 LNHDA, CDR2 SQIVND (reference sequence). Here the CDR3 reads CATTPGQGRNTQYF. CDR3 nucleotides: TGTGCCACCACCCCGGGACAGGGACGAAATACGCAGTATTTT.

V and J are TRBV5-1 and TRBJ2-7, with 7 bases lining up with TRBD1. Trimming took 4 bases from V and 5 from J; bases not matched to a gene: 9. This CDR3 spans 14 amino acids. CDR1 is SGHRS and CDR2 is YFSETQ in the germline V gene. In DNA form, the CDR3 reads TGCGCCAGCAGCACTGGGCAGGGGGTAAACGAGCAGTACTTC. The encoded protein is CASSTGQGVNEQYF.